A single TCR beta chain is shown here with its context. The antigen remains unidentified. The same CDR3 also results from other DNA sequences found in this sample. This sample was included in a study of T cell responses to AZD1222 COVID-19 vaccine. Findings and limits, study-wide: Regions 160-218 and 743-854 dominated among vaccine-associated CD4 TCRs spanning spike. The donor group comprised mostly white British people and more females; the analysis possibly underestimated clonal diversity.

The method was immunoSEQ multiplex PCR; TCRdb's version includes in-frame clones alone and lacks a portion of them. The table includes about 57,000 clones, about 85% detected once. Trimming took 9 bases from V and 1 from J, leaving 15 bases between them. CDR1 and CDR2 from the germline V gene are SNHLY and FYNNEI. CDR3 length: 15 amino acids. The sequences come from peripheral blood, collected on day 0 of AZD1222 vaccination. The TCR originated in an adult in good health. This chain connects TRBV2 to TRBJ2-2, with no clear D. The CDR3 sequence is CASRFSAVNTGELFF. DNA for the CDR3: TGTGCCAGTAGATTCTCGGCAGTGAACACCGGGGAGCTGTTTTTT.